Each of the 6 T cell receptor beta chains below was sequenced from the same sample in a study of T cells in localized non-small cell lung cancer. Produced via immunoSEQ multiplex PCR; TCRdb's table is partial and in-frame only. The repertoire has 45,000 to 60,000 clones, 60% to 85% of them found once; the top ten carry 3.5% to 5.5%. Material: PBMCs, obtained before any cancer treatment. The receptors were gathered from a woman aged 40-69 years with stage II lung adenocarcinoma.

This clone was picked up a small number of times. This chain connects TRBV4-1 to TRBJ1-1, with 11 bases lining up with TRBD1. Germline CDR1 and CDR2: MGHRA and YSYEKL. The CDR3 loop spans 13 amino acids. The V gene end was trimmed by 4 bases and the J gene end by 5 bases; junction bases not matched to a gene: 0. The CDR3 DNA follows: TGCGCCAGCAGCCGGGACAGGGGGACTGAAGCTTTCTTT. As protein: CASSRDRGTEAFF.

This rearrangement joins TRBV6-6 to TRBJ1-1; no clear D. Trimming stripped 2 bases from V and 4 bases from J, with 11 bases between. The CDR3 covers 14 residues. Germline V lookup: CDR1 MNHNY, CDR2 SVGAGI (reference sequence). CDR3 region: CASSYGGRGTEAFF. The DNA of the CDR3 is TGTGCCAGCAGTTACGGTGGGCGGGGCACTGAAGCTTTCTTT.

The chain has TRBV19 and TRBJ1-1; D is ambiguous. V was trimmed by 7 bases and J by 0 bases, leaving 9 bases between them. The CDR3 loop spans 13 amino acids. The germline V gene encodes CDR1 LNHDA and CDR2 SQIVND (reference sequence). CDR3 sequence: CASTAGLNTEAFF. The CDR3 nucleotides are TGTGCCAGTACTGCAGGCCTGAACACTGAAGCTTTCTTT.

This chain connects TRBV25-1 to TRBJ2-2, with a weak D call TRBD1 (5 bases). CDR1 is MGHDK, CDR2 SYGVNS, per germline. Trimming shortened V by 4 bases and J by 4 bases, and 10 bases separated the two germline ends. CDR3 length equals 14 residues. The CDR3 DNA reads TGTGCCAGCAGTGCGGACATTATCACCGGGGAGCTGTTTTTT. Protein: CASSADIITGELFF.

The chain couples TRBV30 to TRBJ1-5; no clear D. V lost 2 bases and J lost 4, with 15 bases in between. The germline gives CDR1 GTSNPN, CDR2 SVGIG (reference sequence). The length of the CDR3 is 15 residues. Written as DNA, the CDR3 is TGTGCCTGGAGTATCGATTCGCAGCCTAATCAGCCCCAGCATTTT. Amino acid sequence: CAWSIDSQPNQPQHF.

The rearrangement joins TRBV7-9 to TRBJ1-2, with 7 nucleotides matching TRBD1. Germline-derived CDR1 and CDR2 are SEHNR and FQNEAQ (reference sequence). Unmatched junction bases numbered 3, after V lost 5 bases and J lost 3 bases. This CDR3 is 13 amino acids long. CDR3 in DNA: TGTGCCAGCAGCCGCGACAGGGACTATGGCTACACCTTC. Translation gives CASSRDRDYGYTF.